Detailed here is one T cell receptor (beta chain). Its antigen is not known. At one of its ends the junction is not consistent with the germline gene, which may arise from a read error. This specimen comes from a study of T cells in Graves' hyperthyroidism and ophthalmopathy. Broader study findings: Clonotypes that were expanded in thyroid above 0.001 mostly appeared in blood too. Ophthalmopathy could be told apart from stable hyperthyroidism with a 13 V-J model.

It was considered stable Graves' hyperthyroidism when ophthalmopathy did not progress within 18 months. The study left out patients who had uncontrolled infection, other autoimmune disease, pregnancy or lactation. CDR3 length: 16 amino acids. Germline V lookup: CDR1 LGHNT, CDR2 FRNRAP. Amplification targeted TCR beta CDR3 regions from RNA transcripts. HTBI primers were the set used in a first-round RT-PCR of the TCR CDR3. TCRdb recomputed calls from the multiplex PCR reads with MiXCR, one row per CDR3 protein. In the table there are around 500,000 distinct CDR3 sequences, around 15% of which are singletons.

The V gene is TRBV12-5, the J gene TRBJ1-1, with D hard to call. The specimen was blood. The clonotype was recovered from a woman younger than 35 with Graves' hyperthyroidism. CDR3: CASGLMRAPMNAEAFF. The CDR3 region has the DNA TGTGCTAGTGGTTTGATGAGGGCCCCGATGAACGCTGAAGCTTTCTTT.